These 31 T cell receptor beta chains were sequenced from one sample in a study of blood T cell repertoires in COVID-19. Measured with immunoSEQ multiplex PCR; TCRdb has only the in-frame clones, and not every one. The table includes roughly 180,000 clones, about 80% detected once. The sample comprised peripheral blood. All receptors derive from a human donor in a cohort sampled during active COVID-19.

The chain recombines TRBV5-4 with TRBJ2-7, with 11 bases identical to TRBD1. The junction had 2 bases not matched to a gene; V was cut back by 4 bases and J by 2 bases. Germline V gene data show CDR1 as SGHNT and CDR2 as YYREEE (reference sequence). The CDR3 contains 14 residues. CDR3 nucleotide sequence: TGTGCCAGCAGCATGGACAGGGGGCCCTACGAGCAGTACTTC. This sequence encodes CASSMDRGPYEQYF. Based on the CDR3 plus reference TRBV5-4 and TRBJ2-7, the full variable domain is ETGVTQSPTHLIKTRGQQVTLRCSSQSGHNTVSWYQQALGQGPQFIFQYYREEENGRGNFPPRFSGLQFPNYSSELNVNALELDDSALYLCASSMDRGPYEQYFGPGTRLTVT.

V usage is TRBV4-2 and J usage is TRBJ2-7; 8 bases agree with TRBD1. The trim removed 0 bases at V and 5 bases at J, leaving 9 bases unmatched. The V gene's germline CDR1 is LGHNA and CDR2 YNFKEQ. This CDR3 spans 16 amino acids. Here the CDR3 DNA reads TGTGCCAGCAGCCAAGATTGGGCAGGGGGCTCGGACGAGCAGTACTTC. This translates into CASSQDWAGGSDEQYF.

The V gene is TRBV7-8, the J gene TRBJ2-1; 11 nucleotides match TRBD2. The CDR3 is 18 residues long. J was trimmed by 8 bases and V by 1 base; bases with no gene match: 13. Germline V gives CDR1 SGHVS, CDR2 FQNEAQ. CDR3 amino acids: CASSLGLPSGGPGYEQFF. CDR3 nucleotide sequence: TGTGCCAGCAGCTTAGGACTCCCTAGCGGGGGGCCGGGGTATGAGCAGTTCTTC.

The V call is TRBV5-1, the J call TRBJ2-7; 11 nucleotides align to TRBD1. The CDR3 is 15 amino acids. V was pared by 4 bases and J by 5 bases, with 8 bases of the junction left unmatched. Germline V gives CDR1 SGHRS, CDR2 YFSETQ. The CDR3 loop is CASSGLRDRGNEQYF. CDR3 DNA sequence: TGCGCCAGCAGCGGTCTCCGGGACAGGGGGAACGAGCAGTACTTC.

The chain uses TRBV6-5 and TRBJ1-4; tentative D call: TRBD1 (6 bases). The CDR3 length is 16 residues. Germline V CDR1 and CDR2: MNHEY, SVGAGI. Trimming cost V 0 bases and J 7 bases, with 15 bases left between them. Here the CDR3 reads CASSYSGRGSSEKLFF. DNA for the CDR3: TGTGCCAGCAGTTACTCCGGCAGGGGTAGTAGTGAAAAACTGTTTTTT.

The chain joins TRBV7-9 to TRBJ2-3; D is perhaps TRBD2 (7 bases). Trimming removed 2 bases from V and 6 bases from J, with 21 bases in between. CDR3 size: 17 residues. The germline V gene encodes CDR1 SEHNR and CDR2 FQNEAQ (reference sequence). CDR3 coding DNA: TGTGCCAGCAGCTTATCTTCCCTAGGGGGGGGGTCGGATACGCAGTATTTT. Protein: CASSLSSLGGGSDTQYF.

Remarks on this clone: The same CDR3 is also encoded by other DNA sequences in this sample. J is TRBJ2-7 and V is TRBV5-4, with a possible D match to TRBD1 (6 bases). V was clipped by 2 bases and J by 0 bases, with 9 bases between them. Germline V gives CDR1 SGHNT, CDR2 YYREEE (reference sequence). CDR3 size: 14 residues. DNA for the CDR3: TGTGCCAGCAGCTTCAGGGGTTCCTCCTACGAGCAGTACTTC. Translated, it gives CASSFRGSSYEQYF.

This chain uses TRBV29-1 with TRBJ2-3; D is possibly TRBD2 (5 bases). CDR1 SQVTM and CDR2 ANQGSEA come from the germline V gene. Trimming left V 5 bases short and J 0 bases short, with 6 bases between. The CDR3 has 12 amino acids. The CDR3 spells CSVRTSTDTQYF. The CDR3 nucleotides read TGCAGCGTTCGGACTAGCACAGATACGCAGTATTTT.

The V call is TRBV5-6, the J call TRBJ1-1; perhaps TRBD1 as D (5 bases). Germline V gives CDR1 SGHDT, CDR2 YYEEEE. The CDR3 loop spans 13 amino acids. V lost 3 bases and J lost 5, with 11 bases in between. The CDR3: CASSYPGGTEAFF. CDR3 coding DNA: TGTGCCAGCAGCTACCCCGGGGGGACTGAAGCTTTCTTT.

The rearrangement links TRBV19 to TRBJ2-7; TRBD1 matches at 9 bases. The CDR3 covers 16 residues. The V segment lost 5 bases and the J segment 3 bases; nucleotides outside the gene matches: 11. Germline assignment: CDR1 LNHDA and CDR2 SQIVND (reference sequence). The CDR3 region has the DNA TGTGCCAGTAGTGGGGGGACAGGGAAGTCCTTCTACGAGCAGTACTTC. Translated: CASSGGTGKSFYEQYF.

The DNA for the CDR3 is TGTGCCAGTAGTATAGGGGACAGGGGAGCTGGAAACACCATATATTTT. Translation gives CASSIGDRGAGNTIYF. The chain links TRBV19 to TRBJ1-3; 10 bases align to TRBD1. V shed 1 base, J shed 2 bases, and the junction held 2 bases outside the gene matches. The CDR3 has 16 amino acids. Germline V gives CDR1 LNHDA, CDR2 SQIVND (reference sequence).

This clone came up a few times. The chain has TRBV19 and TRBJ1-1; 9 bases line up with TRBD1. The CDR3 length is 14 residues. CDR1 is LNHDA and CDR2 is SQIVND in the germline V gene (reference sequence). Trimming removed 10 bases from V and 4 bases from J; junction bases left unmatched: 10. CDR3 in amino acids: CATQTGGVGTEAFF. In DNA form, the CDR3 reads TGTGCCACGCAAACAGGGGGCGTAGGCACTGAAGCTTTCTTT.

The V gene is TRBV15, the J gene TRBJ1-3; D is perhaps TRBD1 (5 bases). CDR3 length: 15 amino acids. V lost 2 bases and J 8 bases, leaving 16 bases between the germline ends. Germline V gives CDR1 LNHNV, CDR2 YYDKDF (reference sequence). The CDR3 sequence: CATSRSRTGGDTIYF. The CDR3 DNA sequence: TGTGCCACCAGCAGATCCCGGACGGGGGGGGACACCATATATTTT.

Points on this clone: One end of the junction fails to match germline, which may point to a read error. The DNA of the CDR3 is TGCGCCAGCAGTCAAGGTTCACGGGACAGGGGTCAGCCCCAGCATTTT. It specifies CASSQGSRDRGQPQHF. The chain carries TRBV4-1 and TRBJ1-5, with 10 bases that match TRBD1. Per germline, CDR1 MGHRA and CDR2 YSYEKL. The CDR3 contains 16 residues.

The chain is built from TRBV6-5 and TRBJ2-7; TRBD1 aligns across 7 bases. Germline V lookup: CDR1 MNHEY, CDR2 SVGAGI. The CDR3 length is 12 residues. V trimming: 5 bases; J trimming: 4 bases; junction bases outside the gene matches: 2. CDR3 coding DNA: TGTGCCAGCAGTCCACAGGGGTACGAGCAGTACTTC. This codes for CASSPQGYEQYF.

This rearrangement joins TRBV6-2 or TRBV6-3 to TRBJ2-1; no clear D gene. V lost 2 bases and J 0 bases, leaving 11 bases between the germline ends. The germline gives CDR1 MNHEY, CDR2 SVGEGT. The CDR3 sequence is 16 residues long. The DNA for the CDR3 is TGTGCCAGCAGTTACGGAGCCCCGTTCTCCTACAATGAGCAGTTCTTC. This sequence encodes CASSYGAPFSYNEQFF.

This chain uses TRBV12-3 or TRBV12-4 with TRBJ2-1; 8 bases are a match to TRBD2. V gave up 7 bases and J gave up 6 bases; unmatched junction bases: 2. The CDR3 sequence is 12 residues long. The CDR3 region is CASMTSVNEQFF. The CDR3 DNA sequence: TGTGCCAGCATGACTAGCGTCAATGAGCAGTTCTTC.

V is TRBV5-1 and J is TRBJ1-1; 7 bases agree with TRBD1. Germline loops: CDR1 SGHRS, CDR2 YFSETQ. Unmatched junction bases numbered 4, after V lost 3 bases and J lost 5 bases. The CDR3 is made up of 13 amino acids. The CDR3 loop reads CASSSTGETEAFF. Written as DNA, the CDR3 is TGCGCCAGCAGCTCTACAGGGGAAACTGAAGCTTTCTTT.

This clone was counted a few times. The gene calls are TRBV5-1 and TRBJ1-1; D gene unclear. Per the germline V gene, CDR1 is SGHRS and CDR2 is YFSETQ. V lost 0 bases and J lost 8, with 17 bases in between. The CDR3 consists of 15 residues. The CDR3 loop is CASSLADDSGEEAFF. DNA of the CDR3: TGCGCCAGCAGCTTGGCCGATGATTCGGGAGAGGAAGCTTTCTTT.

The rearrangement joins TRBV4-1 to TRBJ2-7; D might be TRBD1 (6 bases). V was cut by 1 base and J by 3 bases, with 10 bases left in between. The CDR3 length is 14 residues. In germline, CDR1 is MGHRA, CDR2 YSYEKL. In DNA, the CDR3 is TGCGCCAGCAGCCAAGTAACAGGGTACTACGAGCAGTACTTC. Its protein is CASSQVTGYYEQYF.

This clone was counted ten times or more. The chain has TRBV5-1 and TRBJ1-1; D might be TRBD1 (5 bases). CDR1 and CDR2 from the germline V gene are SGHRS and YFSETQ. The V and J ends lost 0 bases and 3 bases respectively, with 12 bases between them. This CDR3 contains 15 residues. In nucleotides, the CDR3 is TGCGCCAGCAGCTTGGAGGCAGGGTTTGACACTGAAGCTTTCTTT. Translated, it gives CASSLEAGFDTEAFF. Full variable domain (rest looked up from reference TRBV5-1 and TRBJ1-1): KAGVTQTPRYLIKTRGQQVTLSCSPISGHRSVSWYQQTPGQGLQFLFEYFSETQRNKGNFPGRFSGRQFSNSRSEMNVSTLELGDSALYLCASSLEAGFDTEAFFGQGTRLTVV.

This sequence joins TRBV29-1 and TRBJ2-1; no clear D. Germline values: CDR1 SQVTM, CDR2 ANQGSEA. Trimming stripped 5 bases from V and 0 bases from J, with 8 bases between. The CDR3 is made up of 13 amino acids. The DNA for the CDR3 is TGCAGCGTTCGACGGAGCTCCTACAATGAGCAGTTCTTC. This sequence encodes CSVRRSSYNEQFF.

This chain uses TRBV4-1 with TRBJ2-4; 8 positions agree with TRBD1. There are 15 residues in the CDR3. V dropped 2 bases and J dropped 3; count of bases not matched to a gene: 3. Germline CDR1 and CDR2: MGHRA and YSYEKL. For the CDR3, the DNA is TGCGCCAGCAGCCAACCAGGACAGGGCAAAAACATTCAGTACTTC. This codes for CASSQPGQGKNIQYF.

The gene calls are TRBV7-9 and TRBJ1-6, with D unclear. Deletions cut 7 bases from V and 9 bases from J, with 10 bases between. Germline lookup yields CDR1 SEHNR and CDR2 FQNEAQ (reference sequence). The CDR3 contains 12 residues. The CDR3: CASTWHSSPLHF. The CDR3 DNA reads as TGTGCCAGCACCTGGCACAGTTCACCCCTCCACTTT.

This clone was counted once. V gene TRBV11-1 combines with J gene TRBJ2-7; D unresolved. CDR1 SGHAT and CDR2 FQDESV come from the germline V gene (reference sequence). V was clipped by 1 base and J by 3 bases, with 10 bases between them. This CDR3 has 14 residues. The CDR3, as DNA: TGTGCCAGCAGCTTAGACCAGACAAGCTACGAGCAGTACTTC. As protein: CASSLDQTSYEQYF.

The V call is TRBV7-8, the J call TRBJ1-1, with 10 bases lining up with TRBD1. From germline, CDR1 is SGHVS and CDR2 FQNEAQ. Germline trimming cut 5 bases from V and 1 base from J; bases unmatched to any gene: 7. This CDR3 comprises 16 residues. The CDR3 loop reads CASSPRDRGSNTEAFF. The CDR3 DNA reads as TGTGCCAGCAGCCCTCGGGACAGGGGATCGAACACTGAAGCTTTCTTT.

The CDR3 loop reads CASSVGGNGYTF. CDR3 DNA sequence: TGTGCCAGCAGCGTTGGGGGGAATGGCTACACCTTC. The rearrangement links TRBV9 to TRBJ1-2; possible D gene TRBD1, 5 bases. Trimming took off 2 bases at V and 6 bases at J, with 8 bases between the two ends. The CDR3 runs 12 residues. Germline values: CDR1 SGDLS, CDR2 YYNGEE.

The CDR3: CASSPGWGGGNQPQHF. The CDR3 DNA follows: TGCGCCAGCAGCCCGGGATGGGGGGGCGGCAATCAGCCCCAGCATTTT. The chain recombines TRBV5-1 with TRBJ1-5; D is perhaps TRBD1 (6 bases). V was clipped by 4 bases and J by 2 bases, with 16 bases between them. The CDR3 loop spans 16 amino acids. CDR1 and CDR2 (germline): SGHRS, YFSETQ.

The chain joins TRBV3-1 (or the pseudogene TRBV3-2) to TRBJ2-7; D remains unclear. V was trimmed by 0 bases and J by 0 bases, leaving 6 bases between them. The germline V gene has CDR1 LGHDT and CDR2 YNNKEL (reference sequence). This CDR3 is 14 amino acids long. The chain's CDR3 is CASSQDAGSYEQYF. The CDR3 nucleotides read TGTGCCAGCAGCCAAGATGCAGGCTCCTACGAGCAGTACTTC.

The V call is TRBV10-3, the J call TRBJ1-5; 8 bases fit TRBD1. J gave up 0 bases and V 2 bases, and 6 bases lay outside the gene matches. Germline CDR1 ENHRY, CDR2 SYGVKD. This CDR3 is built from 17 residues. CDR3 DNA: TGTGCCATCAGTGAGCGTCCGACAGGGGATAGCAATCAGCCCCAGCATTTT. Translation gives CAISERPTGDSNQPQHF.

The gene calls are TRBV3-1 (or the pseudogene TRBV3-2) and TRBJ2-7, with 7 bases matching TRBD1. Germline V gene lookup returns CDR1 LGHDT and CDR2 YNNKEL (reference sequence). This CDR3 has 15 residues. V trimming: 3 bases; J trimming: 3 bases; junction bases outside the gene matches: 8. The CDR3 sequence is CASSQQGQQDYEQYF. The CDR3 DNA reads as TGTGCCAGCAGCCAGCAGGGACAGCAAGACTACGAGCAGTACTTC.